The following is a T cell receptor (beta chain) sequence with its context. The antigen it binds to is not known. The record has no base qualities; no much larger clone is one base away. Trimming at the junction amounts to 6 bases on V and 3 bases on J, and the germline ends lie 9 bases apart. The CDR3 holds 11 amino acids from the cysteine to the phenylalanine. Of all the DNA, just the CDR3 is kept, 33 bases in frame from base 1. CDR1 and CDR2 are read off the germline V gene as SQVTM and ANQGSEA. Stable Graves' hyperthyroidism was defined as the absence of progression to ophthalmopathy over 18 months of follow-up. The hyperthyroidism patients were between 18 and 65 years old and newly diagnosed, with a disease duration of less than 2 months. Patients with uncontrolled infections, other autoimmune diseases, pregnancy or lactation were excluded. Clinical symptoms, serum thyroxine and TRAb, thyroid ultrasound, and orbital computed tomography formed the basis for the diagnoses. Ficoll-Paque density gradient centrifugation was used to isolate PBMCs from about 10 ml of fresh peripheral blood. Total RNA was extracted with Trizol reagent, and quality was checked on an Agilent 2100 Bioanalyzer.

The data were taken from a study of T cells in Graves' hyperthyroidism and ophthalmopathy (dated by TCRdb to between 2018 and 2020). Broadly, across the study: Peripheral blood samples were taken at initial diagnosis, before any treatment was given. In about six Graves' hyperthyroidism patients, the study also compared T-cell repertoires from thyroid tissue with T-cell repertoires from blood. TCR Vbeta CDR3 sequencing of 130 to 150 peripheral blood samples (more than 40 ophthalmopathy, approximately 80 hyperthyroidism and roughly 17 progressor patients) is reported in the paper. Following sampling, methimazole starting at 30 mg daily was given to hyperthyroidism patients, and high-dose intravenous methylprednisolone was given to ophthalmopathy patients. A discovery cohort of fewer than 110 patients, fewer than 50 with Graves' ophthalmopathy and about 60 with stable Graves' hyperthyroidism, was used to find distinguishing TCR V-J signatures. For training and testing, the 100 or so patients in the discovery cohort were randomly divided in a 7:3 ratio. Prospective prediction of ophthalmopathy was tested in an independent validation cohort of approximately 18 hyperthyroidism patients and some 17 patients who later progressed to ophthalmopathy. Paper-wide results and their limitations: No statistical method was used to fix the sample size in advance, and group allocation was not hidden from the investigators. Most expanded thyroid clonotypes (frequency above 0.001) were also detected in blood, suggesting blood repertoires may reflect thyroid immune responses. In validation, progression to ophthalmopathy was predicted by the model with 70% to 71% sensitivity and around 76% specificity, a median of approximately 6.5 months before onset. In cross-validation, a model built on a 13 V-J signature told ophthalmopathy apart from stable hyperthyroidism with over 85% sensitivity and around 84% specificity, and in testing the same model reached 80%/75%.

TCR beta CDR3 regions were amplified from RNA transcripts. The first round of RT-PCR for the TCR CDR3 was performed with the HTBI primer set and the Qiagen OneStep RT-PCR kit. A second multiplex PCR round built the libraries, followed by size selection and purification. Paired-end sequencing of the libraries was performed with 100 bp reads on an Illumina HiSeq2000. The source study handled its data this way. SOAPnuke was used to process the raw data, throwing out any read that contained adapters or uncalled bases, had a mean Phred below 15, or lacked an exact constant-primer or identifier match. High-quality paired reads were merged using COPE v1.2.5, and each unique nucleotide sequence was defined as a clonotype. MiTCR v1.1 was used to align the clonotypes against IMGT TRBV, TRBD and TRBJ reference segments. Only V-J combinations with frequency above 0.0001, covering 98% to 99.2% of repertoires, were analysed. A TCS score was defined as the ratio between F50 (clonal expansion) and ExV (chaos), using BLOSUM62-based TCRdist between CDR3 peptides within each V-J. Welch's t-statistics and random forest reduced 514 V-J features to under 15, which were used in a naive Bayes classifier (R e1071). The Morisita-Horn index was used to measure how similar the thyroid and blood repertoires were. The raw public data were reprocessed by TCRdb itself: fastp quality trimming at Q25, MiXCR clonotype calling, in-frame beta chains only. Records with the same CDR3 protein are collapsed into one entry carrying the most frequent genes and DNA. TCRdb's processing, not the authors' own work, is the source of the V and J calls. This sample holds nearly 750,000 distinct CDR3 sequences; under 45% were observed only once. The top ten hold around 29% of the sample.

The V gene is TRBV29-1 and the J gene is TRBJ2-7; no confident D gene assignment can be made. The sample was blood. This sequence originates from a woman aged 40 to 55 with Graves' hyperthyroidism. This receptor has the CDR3 CSVNSFYEQYF. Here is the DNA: TGCAGCGTCAACAGTTTCTACGAGCAGTACTTC.